A single sample gave rise to the 16 T cell receptor beta chains below, sequenced in a study of CD8+CD57+ T cells in acquired aplastic anemia. Profiling of TCR beta VDJ combinations and CDR3 sequences used genomic DNA as template. TCRdb used MiXCR to reprocess the reads, holding one entry per CDR3 protein. The data contain some 130,000 distinct CDR3 sequences, over 45% of them singletons. Sequencing used sorted CD4+, CD8+, or CD8+CD57+ T cells (not recorded which) from PBMCs. The receptors derive from a human donor in good health, serving as a control.

In its sample, this clonotype was seen a few times. V and J are TRBV5-4 and TRBJ2-7; 9 bases fit TRBD1. Germline V gene sequence: CDR1 SGHNT, CDR2 YYREEE (reference sequence). V shed 4 bases and J 5 bases; nucleotides not matched to a gene: 10. This CDR3 has 15 residues. DNA for the CDR3: TGTGCCAGCAGCCCGCCGGGACAGGGTTTCCACGAGCAGTACTTC. Encoded protein: CASSPPGQGFHEQYF.

The rearrangement links TRBV10-3 to TRBJ2-6; a possible D gene is TRBD2 (6 bases). This CDR3 comprises 13 residues. V was cut by 4 bases and J by 15 bases, with 16 bases left in between. The germline CDR1 and CDR2 sequences are ENHRY and SYGVKD. In DNA form, the CDR3 reads TGTGCCATCAGTGCTCGGGGACTCCTCAACCTGACTTTC. Translating gives CAISARGLLNLTF.

The chain couples TRBV25-1 to TRBJ1-6; D is uncertain. Per the germline V gene, CDR1 is MGHDK and CDR2 is SYGVNS. CDR3 size: 15 residues. V lost 7 bases to trimming and J lost 11 bases, with 21 bases between them. Written as DNA, the CDR3 is TGTGCCAGCACCGGTATTGGGCACGCCAATGCACCCCTCCACTTT. Its protein product is CASTGIGHANAPLHF. Full variable domain (missing parts from reference TRBV25-1 and TRBJ1-6): EADIYQTPRYLVIGTGKKITLECSQTMGHDKMYWYQQDPGMELHLIHYSYGVNSTEKGDLSSESTVSRIRTEHFPLTLESARPSHTSQYLCASTGIGHANAPLHFGNGTRLTVT.

V gene TRBV5-6 combines with J gene TRBJ2-5, with unresolved D. CDR1 and CDR2 from the germline V gene are SGHDT and YYEEEE. The V end lost 3 bases, the J end lost 3 bases, and 9 bases lay between the germline ends. The length of the CDR3 is 13 residues. CDR3 region: CASSWGTEETQYF. In nucleotides, the CDR3 is TGTGCCAGCAGCTGGGGAACAGAAGAGACCCAGTACTTC.

This clonotype showed up many times. This chain links TRBV7-3 with TRBJ2-2; the D gene could be TRBD1 or TRBD2 (5 bases each). Germline V gives CDR1 SGHTA, CDR2 FQGTGA. V lost 1 base to trimming and J lost 5 bases, with 8 bases between them. CDR3 size: 14 residues. DNA for the CDR3: TGTGCCAGCAGCTTAATAGGGGAGACCGGGGAGCTGTTTTTT. Protein: CASSLIGETGELFF.

Points on this clonotype: A much larger clone differs from this one at a single base, so this may be a read error. This chain uses TRBV6-5 with TRBJ1-3, with a tentative D call TRBD1 (6 bases). Germline lookup yields CDR1 MNHEY and CDR2 SVGAGI. The CDR3 extends over 14 amino acids. Written as DNA, the CDR3 is TGTGCCAGCAGTTACGGGGGGGCTGGAAACGCCATATATTTT. As protein: CASSYGGAGNAIYF.

This sequence joins TRBV11-2 and TRBJ1-6, with 7 bases that match TRBD1. The CDR3 sequence is 14 residues long. CDR1 is SGHAT, CDR2 FQNNGV, per germline. Germline trimming cut 5 bases from V and 6 bases from J; bases unmatched to any gene: 4. The CDR3 reads CASSLTGSNSPLHF. DNA of the CDR3: TGTGCCAGCAGCCTGACAGGGAGTAATTCACCCCTCCACTTT.

The V call is TRBV5-1, the J call TRBJ2-1, with D maybe TRBD1 (6 bases). Germline assignment: CDR1 SGHRS and CDR2 YFSETQ. The CDR3 totals 15 residues. Trimming cost V 4 bases and J 0 bases, with 11 bases left between them. CDR3 protein: CASSATGSSYNEQFF. The CDR3 DNA is TGCGCCAGCAGCGCAACAGGGAGCTCCTACAATGAGCAGTTCTTC. The full variable domain, completed using reference TRBV5-1 and TRBJ2-1, is KAGVTQTPRYLIKTRGQQVTLSCSPISGHRSVSWYQQTPGQGLQFLFEYFSETQRNKGNFPGRFSGRQFSNSRSEMNVSTLELGDSALYLCASSATGSSYNEQFFGPGTRLTVL.

The chain carries TRBV29-1 and TRBJ2-3, with 13 bases lining up with TRBD2. V trimming: 4 bases; J trimming: 2 bases; junction bases outside the gene matches: 3. Germline V gene sequence: CDR1 SQVTM, CDR2 ANQGSEA. This CDR3 contains 15 residues. The CDR3 is CSVAGLAGTTDTQYF. The CDR3 DNA is TGCAGCGTTGCGGGACTAGCGGGGACCACAGATACGCAGTATTTT.

The gene calls are TRBV7-9 and TRBJ1-1; D call uncertain. CDR3 length: 12 amino acids. From germline, CDR1 is SEHNR and CDR2 FQNEAQ (reference sequence). Trimming cost V 2 bases and J 5 bases, with 6 bases left between them. CDR3 nucleotide sequence: TGTGCCAGCAGCTTAATGTTGACTGAAGCTTTCTTT. Residues: CASSLMLTEAFF.

This clonotype appeared a few times. The rearrangement links TRBV19 to TRBJ2-3; D perhaps matches TRBD2 (6 bases). The CDR3 extends over 13 amino acids. Trimming cost V 4 bases and J 4 bases, with 9 bases left between them. Germline V gene lookup returns CDR1 LNHDA and CDR2 SQIVND (reference sequence). The CDR3 spells CASSTQRADTQYF. The CDR3 DNA sequence: TGTGCCAGTAGTACCCAGCGGGCAGATACGCAGTATTTT.

The sample holds many counts of this clonotype. The V and J genes are TRBV12-5 and TRBJ2-3; D not resolved. The CDR3 has 16 amino acids. Trimming shortened V by 4 bases and J by 0 bases, and 14 bases separated the two germline ends. CDR1 is LGHNT and CDR2 is FRNRAP in the germline V gene. CDR3 residues: CASGSHLVASTDTQYF. Here the CDR3 DNA reads TGTGCTAGTGGTTCCCATCTCGTAGCTAGCACAGATACGCAGTATTTT.

This clonotype appeared many times. The CDR3 is CAISDGRGGNNEQFF. CDR3 nucleotide sequence: TGTGCCATCAGTGATGGGCGGGGGGGGAACAATGAGCAGTTCTTC. The chain combines TRBV10-3 with TRBJ2-1, with TRBD2 matching over 9 bases. Germline V gene lookup returns CDR1 ENHRY and CDR2 SYGVKD. The ends lost 3 bases at V and 5 bases at J; junction bases unmatched: 5. CDR3 size: 15 residues.

This clonotype was picked up many times. J is TRBJ1-3 and V is TRBV5-1; D is unresolved. The V end lost 7 bases, the J end lost 0 bases, and 11 bases lay between the germline ends. The CDR3 is made up of 14 amino acids. Germline values: CDR1 SGHRS, CDR2 YFSETQ. The CDR3 DNA reads as TGCGCCAGCTCCTCGTCAAGCTCTGGAAACACCATATATTTT. This gives the protein CASSSSSSGNTIYF.

Note on this clonotype: This may stem from a read error, because a much larger clone lies one nucleotide away. The chain couples TRBV7-2 to TRBJ1-3; 7 bases line up with TRBD1. This CDR3 contains 15 residues. Germline assignment: CDR1 SGHTA and CDR2 FQGNSA. DNA of the CDR3: TGTGCCAGCAGCCAGGGACAGCTCTCTGGAAGCACCATATATTTT. The encoded protein is CASSQGQLSGSTIYF.

In its sample, this clonotype was seen once. V and J are TRBV10-3 and TRBJ2-7; 7 bases map to TRBD2. This CDR3 is built from 14 residues. Trimming took 4 bases from V and 3 from J; bases not matched to a gene: 6. The V gene's germline CDR1 is ENHRY and CDR2 SYGVKD. CDR3 protein: CAISAQAGSYEQYF. The CDR3 nucleotides are TGTGCCATCAGTGCCCAAGCGGGGAGCTACGAGCAGTACTTC.